Presented here are 27 T cell receptor beta chains from one specimen sequenced in a study of T cell responses to AZD1222 COVID-19 vaccine (dated by TCRdb to 2020 to 2023). The time point label, read with the paper, signifies: baseline before first vaccination. Libraries were prepared through the immunoSEQ multiplex PCR assay. This is the immuneACCESS table as TCRdb keeps it, with only in-frame sequences that have V and J called. A part of the clones is gone; compared with another copy, unresolved V genes explain less than half, and the rest is unexplained. This sample gives about 180,000 clones in total; roughly 88% of them show up just once. In total, the top ten clones hold 0.4% to 0.5% of the sample. The sequenced sample was peripheral blood, obtained on day 0 of AZD1222 vaccination. These receptor sequences come from an adult in good health.

This clone was observed a handful of times. The sample holds other DNA sequences that translate to the same CDR3. The V gene is TRBV28, the J gene TRBJ1-2, with D possibly TRBD1 on 6 matching bases. The CDR3 consists of 13 residues. Germline values: CDR1 MDHEN, CDR2 SYDVKM. The V gene lost 5 bases and the J gene lost 2 bases, with 9 bases spanning the gap. For the CDR3, the DNA is TGTGCCAGCAGTCTAACAGGGAACTATGGCTACACCTTC. It is translated as CASSLTGNYGYTF.

The rearrangement joins TRBV7-2 to TRBJ1-6; D is ambiguous. Germline values: CDR1 SGHTA, CDR2 FQGNSA. V was pared by 1 base and J by 0 bases, with 4 bases between. The CDR3 loop spans 15 amino acids. CDR3 region: CASSLGGSYNSPLHF. CDR3 nucleotide sequence: TGTGCCAGCAGCTTAGGGGGCTCCTATAATTCACCCCTCCACTTT.

CDR3 coding DNA: TGCGCCAGCAGCTTGGCCAGGAGAGATTCACCCCTCCACTTT. Translating it yields CASSLARRDSPLHF. This chain links TRBV5-1 with TRBJ1-6; D gene ambiguous. Trimming stripped 0 bases from V and 8 bases from J, with 9 bases between. Germline loops: CDR1 SGHRS, CDR2 YFSETQ. The CDR3 loop spans 14 amino acids.

This clone was picked up one time. The V gene is TRBV29-1, the J gene TRBJ2-3; possibly TRBD1 or TRBD2 for D (5 bases each). The V end was cut by 4 bases, the J end by 3 bases, with 17 bases between. This CDR3 has 15 residues. Germline values: CDR1 SQVTM, CDR2 ANQGSEA. As DNA, the CDR3 is TGCAGCGTTGTCTCCGGGGCCGTTACTACAGATACGCAGTATTTT. This gives the protein CSVVSGAVTTDTQYF.

This chain joins TRBV28 and TRBJ1-5, with D perhaps matching TRBD1 (6 bases). This CDR3 has 15 residues. Germline CDR1 and CDR2: MDHEN and SYDVKM. The germline V and J ends were trimmed by 2 bases and 4 bases, with 12 bases remaining between them. CDR3 in amino acids: CASSLQGRGNQPQHF. The CDR3 DNA sequence: TGTGCCAGCAGTTTACAGGGGCGCGGGAATCAGCCCCAGCATTTT.

The chain has TRBV30 and TRBJ2-1; TRBD1 matches 7 bases. The V gene's germline CDR1 is GTSNPN and CDR2 SVGIG (reference sequence). With V trimmed by 0 bases and J by 8 bases, 16 bases remained unmatched. This CDR3 comprises 17 residues. The CDR3 nucleotides are TGTGCCTGGAGTGTAGATCCTCCAGGGGGAATTGATTATGAGCAGTTCTTC. Encoded protein: CAWSVDPPGGIDYEQFF.

This clone was seen a single time. The genes are TRBV5-1 and TRBJ2-3, with 9 bases identical to TRBD2. Trimming cost V 4 bases and J 4 bases; bases outside gene matches: 4. From germline, CDR1 is SGHRS and CDR2 YFSETQ. The CDR3 is 14 residues long. CDR3 nucleotide sequence: TGCGCCAGCAGCCTTAGCGGGAGACCAGATACGCAGTATTTT. Protein sequence: CASSLSGRPDTQYF.

This sequence joins TRBV14 and TRBJ1-2; 7 bases fit TRBD1. CDR1 is SGHDN, CDR2 FVKESK, per germline. The CDR3 consists of 17 residues. V gave up 4 bases and J gave up 5 bases; unmatched junction bases: 16. The CDR3 region has the DNA TGTGCCAGCAGCCCCCTCGGGCCCCCAGGGGGGGAATATGGCTACACCTTC. As protein: CASSPLGPPGGEYGYTF.

The chain uses TRBV25-1 and TRBJ2-1; D might be TRBD2 (6 bases). Between the trimmed V and J ends, which lost 1 base and 9 bases, there was a span of 10 bases. Germline values: CDR1 MGHDK, CDR2 SYGVNS. CDR3 length: 13 residues. The CDR3: CASSESMGGEQFF. The DNA for the CDR3 is TGTGCCAGCAGTGAATCCATGGGGGGTGAGCAGTTCTTC.

The chain employs TRBV6-2 or TRBV6-3 and TRBJ2-7; 7 positions match TRBD1. J was trimmed by 9 bases and V by 6 bases; bases with no gene match: 17. The CDR3 runs to 15 residues. Germline V CDR1 and CDR2: MNHEY, SVGEGT. The CDR3 protein is CASSSIDRVLLGQYF. The DNA for the CDR3 is TGTGCCAGCAGCTCCATCGACAGGGTTCTGCTCGGGCAGTACTTC.

About this clone itself: Other DNA sequences in the same sample also yield this CDR3. The chain employs TRBV30 and TRBJ2-7; maybe TRBD1 (6 bases). CDR1 is GTSNPN, CDR2 SVGIG, per germline (reference sequence). Deletions cut 3 bases from V and 3 bases from J, with 9 bases between. The CDR3 runs to 12 residues. CDR3 sequence: CAWSAQGYEQYF. DNA of the CDR3: TGTGCCTGGAGCGCACAGGGCTACGAGCAGTACTTC.

The J gene is TRBJ2-7, the V gene TRBV15, with unresolved D. CDR1 is LNHNV and CDR2 is YYDKDF in the germline V gene (reference sequence). V was shortened by 5 bases and J by 4 bases, with 15 bases between the two germline ends. The CDR3 is made up of 14 amino acids. CDR3 residues: CATSSDPARYEQYF. The CDR3 DNA reads TGTGCCACCAGCTCCGACCCCGCAAGATACGAGCAGTACTTC.

The chain couples TRBV19 to TRBJ1-5; the D is unclear. The CDR3 totals 12 residues. Germline V gene sequence: CDR1 LNHDA, CDR2 SQIVND (reference sequence). Trimming pared 5 bases from V and 8 bases from J, leaving 10 bases between. The CDR3 loop reads CASSLQREPQHF. The CDR3 DNA follows: TGTGCCAGTAGTTTACAGAGGGAGCCCCAGCATTTT.

The chain uses TRBV7-9 and TRBJ1-1; D remains ambiguous. Trimming pared 3 bases from V and 5 bases from J, leaving 13 bases between. The germline CDR1 and CDR2 sequences are SEHNR and FQNEAQ (reference sequence). The CDR3 extends over 14 amino acids. The CDR3 reads CASSFKGGETEAFF. DNA of the CDR3: TGTGCCAGCAGCTTTAAGGGTGGGGAGACTGAAGCTTTCTTT.

This chain uses TRBV28 with TRBJ2-1; 8 nucleotides agree with TRBD1. Germline V gene data show CDR1 as MDHEN and CDR2 as SYDVKM. V was pared by 5 bases and J by 5 bases, with 2 bases of the junction left unmatched. This CDR3 is 13 amino acids long. The DNA of the CDR3 is TGTGCCAGCAGTAACAGGGGGAACAATGAGCAGTTCTTC. Translated: CASSNRGNNEQFF. Drawing the rest from reference TRBV28 and TRBJ2-1, the complete variable domain is DVKVTQSSRYLVKRTGEKVFLECVQDMDHENMFWYRQDPGLGLRLIYFSYDVKMKEKGDIPEGYSVSREKKERFSLILESASTNQTSMYLCASSNRGNNEQFFGPGTRLTVL.

V and J are TRBV11-2 and TRBJ2-4, with D possibly TRBD2 on 7 matching bases. CDR3 size: 14 residues. Trimming cost V 2 bases and J 6 bases, with 11 bases left between them. Germline V gene lookup returns CDR1 SGHAT and CDR2 FQNNGV. CDR3 sequence (DNA): TGTGCCAGCAGCTTAAGGGGAGGGGGAAACATTCAGTACTTC. This translates into CASSLRGGGNIQYF. The full variable domain, with the rest looked up from reference TRBV11-2 and TRBJ2-4, is EAGVAQSPRYKIIEKRQSVAFWCNPISGHATLYWYQQILGQGPKLLIQFQNNGVVDDSQLPKDRFSAERLKGVDSTLKIQPAKLEDSAVYLCASSLRGGGNIQYFGAGTRLSVL.

The table lists this clone with a count of one. CDR3 DNA: TGCGCCAGCAGCTGGGGGGAGGATTCACCCCTCCACTTT. Amino acids: CASSWGEDSPLHF. The rearrangement links TRBV5-1 to TRBJ1-6, with D perhaps matching TRBD1 (5 bases). Looked up from germline, CDR1 is SGHRS and CDR2 is YFSETQ. The CDR3 runs to 13 residues. The V gene lost 3 bases and the J gene lost 8 bases, with 9 bases spanning the gap. The whole variable domain, filled in from reference TRBV5-1 and TRBJ1-6, reads KAGVTQTPRYLIKTRGQQVTLSCSPISGHRSVSWYQQTPGQGLQFLFEYFSETQRNKGNFPGRFSGRQFSNSRSEMNVSTLELGDSALYLCASSWGEDSPLHFGNGTRLTVT.

This chain links TRBV5-1 with TRBJ1-2; a weak D match, TRBD1 (5 bases). The CDR3 loop spans 16 amino acids. From germline, CDR1 is SGHRS and CDR2 YFSETQ. V gave up 3 bases and J gave up 3 bases, with 18 bases separating them. In DNA form, the CDR3 reads TGCGCCAGCAGCTACGGGGCCCCACCTCGGGACTATGGCTACACCTTC. This encodes CASSYGAPPRDYGYTF.

CDR3 protein: CASSRDRDTEAFF. The DNA for the CDR3 is TGTGCCAGCAGCCGCGACAGGGACACTGAAGCTTTCTTT. The chain employs TRBV11-3 and TRBJ1-1; 7 bases map to TRBD1. The J segment lost 3 bases and the V segment lost 5 bases, leaving 3 bases of the junction unmatched. Germline V gene data show CDR1 as SGHNT and CDR2 as YENEEA. This CDR3 is 13 amino acids long. The variable domain in full, with the rest retrieved from reference TRBV11-3 and TRBJ1-1, is EAGVVQSPRYKIIEKKQPVAFWCNPISGHNTLYWYLQNLGQGPELLIRYENEEAVDDSQLPKDRFSAERLKGVDSTLKIQPAELGDSAVYLCASSRDRDTEAFFGQGTRLTVV.

The chain joins TRBV30 to TRBJ1-6; 8 positions match TRBD1. CDR1 is GTSNPN and CDR2 is SVGIG in the germline V gene (reference sequence). Trimming took 3 bases from V and 8 from J; bases not matched to a gene: 3. This CDR3 has 13 amino acids. CDR3 protein: CAWRETGDSPLHF. The CDR3 region has the DNA TGTGCCTGGAGGGAGACAGGGGATTCACCCCTCCACTTT. Using reference TRBV30 and TRBJ1-6 for the parts outside the CDR3, the full variable domain is SQTIHQWPATLVQPVGSPLSLECTVEGTSNPNLYWYRQAAGRGLQLLFYSVGIGQISSEVPQNLSASRPQDRQFILSSKKLLLSDSGFYLCAWRETGDSPLHFGNGTRLTVT.

The gene calls are TRBV7-8 and TRBJ2-6, with TRBD1 as a possible D gene (5 bases). The CDR3 loop spans 17 amino acids. Trimming pared 1 base from V and 6 bases from J, leaving 16 bases between. Looked up from germline, CDR1 is SGHVS and CDR2 is FQNEAQ. CDR3: CASSLVSGLKEANVLTF. CDR3 DNA: TGTGCCAGCAGCTTAGTGTCAGGGCTAAAGGAGGCCAACGTCCTGACTTTC.

This clone appeared a few times. The J gene is TRBJ2-1, the V gene TRBV7-6, with 14 positions matching TRBD2. CDR3 size: 19 residues. Germline values: CDR1 SGHVS, CDR2 FNYEAQ. V lost 5 bases, J lost 8 bases, and 17 bases stayed unmatched. The CDR3 bases are TGTGCCAGCAGCGGTCCGGGACTAGCGGGAGAAGATCTCTGGGATGAGCAGTTCTTC. This gives the protein CASSGPGLAGEDLWDEQFF.

V and J are TRBV5-4 and TRBJ2-7; TRBD2 agrees at 11 bases. Germline V gene data show CDR1 as SGHNT and CDR2 as YYREEE (reference sequence). V shed 0 bases, J shed 6 bases, and the junction held 5 bases outside the gene matches. This CDR3 is 15 amino acids long. For the CDR3, the DNA is TGTGCCAGCAGCTTGGCGACTAGCGGGGAGGGCGAGCAGTACTTC. This translates into CASSLATSGEGEQYF.

The genes are TRBV5-4 and TRBJ1-6; 7 nucleotides match TRBD1. Germline-derived CDR1 and CDR2 are SGHNT and YYREEE (reference sequence). The J segment lost 12 bases and the V segment lost 0 bases, leaving 12 bases of the junction unmatched. The CDR3 is 16 amino acids. The CDR3 reads CASSLAATGISIPLHF. The CDR3 DNA is TGTGCCAGCAGCTTGGCCGCGACAGGGATTTCCATACCCCTCCACTTT.

This clone has just one count. The chain recombines TRBV19 with TRBJ1-4; D may be TRBD1 (5 bases). There are 16 residues in the CDR3. Germline V gene lookup returns CDR1 LNHDA and CDR2 SQIVND (reference sequence). Trimming pared 7 bases from V and 3 bases from J, leaving 18 bases between. CDR3 amino acids: CASTSLWGSANEKLFF. The CDR3 DNA is TGTGCCAGTACCTCACTTTGGGGCAGCGCTAATGAAAAACTGTTTTTT.

The chain uses TRBV5-6 and TRBJ2-1; tentatively, D is TRBD2 (6 bases). With 3 bases removed from V and 2 bases from J, the gap between germline ends came to 15 bases. The CDR3 extends over 16 amino acids. CDR1 is SGHDT and CDR2 is YYEEEE in the germline V gene. In DNA, the CDR3 is TGTGCCAGCAGCTCGGGACTCCCGCTGGCCTACAATGAGCAGTTCTTC. Amino acids: CASSSGLPLAYNEQFF.

This chain connects TRBV18 to TRBJ1-6; 7 bases are a match to TRBD1. Germline values: CDR1 KGHSH, CDR2 LQKENI. The CDR3 has 16 residues. J was trimmed by 6 bases and V by 3 bases; bases with no gene match: 8. Here the CDR3 DNA reads TGTGCCAGCTCACCGGGGGAGACAGGGATTAATTCACCCCTCCACTTT. This translates into CASSPGETGINSPLHF.